One and the same sample provided the 6 T cell receptor beta chains below, sequenced in a study of shared clonotypes between healthy human individuals. Method: immunoSEQ multiplex PCR; TCRdb's copy keeps in-frame clones and lacks some. The top ten clones hold roughly 13% of a sample with 400,000 to 500,000 clones, 76% of them seen once. The sequenced sample was PBMCs. The receptors were sampled from a woman between 40 and 50 years old in good health. Some clones in this sample may be carry-over from other donors' samples.

This clone was found many times. The rearrangement links TRBV28 to TRBJ2-7, with 12 positions matching TRBD2. Per germline, CDR1 MDHEN and CDR2 SYDVKM. CDR3 length equals 14 residues. The trim removed 7 bases at V and 7 bases at J, leaving 8 bases unmatched. CDR3 protein: CASTRLAGDREQYF. DNA of the CDR3: TGTGCCAGCACGAGACTAGCGGGAGATCGGGAGCAGTACTTC.

This chain links TRBV5-1 with TRBJ2-1; 7 bases match TRBD1. The CDR3 has 16 residues. CDR1 SGHRS and CDR2 YFSETQ come from the germline V gene. V was pared by 4 bases and J by 0 bases, with 7 bases of the junction left unmatched. The CDR3 bases are TGCGCCAGCAGCAAAACAGGGGCCCGCTCCTACAATGAGCAGTTCTTC. Translated, it gives CASSKTGARSYNEQFF.

This chain uses TRBV28 with TRBJ1-1; D not certain. The CDR3 extends over 13 amino acids. Per the germline V gene, CDR1 is MDHEN and CDR2 is SYDVKM. The ends were cut back, 6 bases at V and 4 bases at J, with 12 bases in the middle. The CDR3 sequence is CASRGRAGTEAFF. The CDR3 nucleotides read TGTGCCAGCAGAGGGAGGGCGGGCACTGAAGCTTTCTTT.

The chain joins TRBV7-9 to TRBJ2-7; the D gene is possibly TRBD1 (6 bases). V lost 1 base to trimming and J lost 4 bases, with 14 bases between them. Germline loops: CDR1 SEHNR, CDR2 FQNEAQ (reference sequence). The CDR3 sequence is 15 residues long. Here the CDR3 reads CASSLGETGKYEQYF. CDR3 in DNA: TGTGCCAGCAGCTTAGGCGAAACAGGGAAGTACGAGCAGTACTTC.

This clone was observed many times. The rearrangement uses TRBV7-6 and TRBJ2-3; D uncertain. Germline V lookup: CDR1 SGHVS, CDR2 FNYEAQ. The CDR3 runs 16 residues. The germline V and J ends were trimmed by 2 bases and 8 bases, with 20 bases remaining between them. The DNA of the CDR3 is TGTGCCAGCAGCTTATATGGTTCCGGGCAAGGCGGTACGCAGTATTTT. It codes for CASSLYGSGQGGTQYF.

Details on this clone: Additional DNA sequences in this sample encode the identical CDR3. The chain employs TRBV7-9 and TRBJ2-3; no reliable D call. The CDR3 loop spans 12 amino acids. Trimming cost V 6 bases and J 2 bases, with 6 bases left between them. Germline values: CDR1 SEHNR, CDR2 FQNEAQ (reference sequence). CDR3 in amino acids: CASSPDTDTQYF. The CDR3 bases are TGTGCCAGCAGTCCCGACACAGATACGCAGTATTTT.